The 5 T cell receptor beta chains below all came from one sample that was sequenced in a study of shared clonotypes between healthy human individuals. Profiled with immunoSEQ multiplex PCR; TCRdb holds only in-frame clones, not every one. The sample lists approximately 250,000 clones, 50% to 80% occurring once. Input material: memory CD4+ T cells sorted from blood. The subset is: CD45RA-negative fraction. The receptors derive from a man aged 30 to 39 in good health.

The V and J genes are TRBV6-5 and TRBJ2-2; D is tentatively TRBD1 or TRBD2 (5 bases each). From germline, CDR1 is MNHEY and CDR2 SVGAGI. The V end lost 6 bases, the J end lost 8 bases, and 13 bases lay between the germline ends. The CDR3 length is 13 residues. The CDR3 nucleotides are TGTGCCAGCAGCCGGCCCGGGACGGGGGAGCTGTTTTTT. Translation: CASSRPGTGELFF.

The chain has TRBV5-4 and TRBJ2-3; the D is unclear. Germline values: CDR1 SGHNT, CDR2 YYREEE (reference sequence). With 3 bases removed from V and 3 bases from J, the gap between germline ends came to 5 bases. The CDR3 loop spans 12 amino acids. The CDR3: CASSSDTDTQYF. The CDR3 DNA is TGTGCCAGCAGCTCGGATACAGATACGCAGTATTTT. Looking up the rest from reference TRBV5-4 and TRBJ2-3 gives the full variable domain: ETGVTQSPTHLIKTRGQQVTLRCSSQSGHNTVSWYQQALGQGPQFIFQYYREEENGRGNFPPRFSGLQFPNYSSELNVNALELDDSALYLCASSSDTDTQYFGPGTRLTVL.

This clone was counted at least ten times. The chain is built from TRBV5-1 and TRBJ2-5; the D call may be TRBD1 or TRBD2 (7 bases each). Germline lookup yields CDR1 SGHRS and CDR2 YFSETQ. Deletions cut 4 bases from V and 3 bases from J, with 16 bases between. The CDR3 consists of 15 residues. CDR3 in DNA: TGCGCCAGCAGCCGAACGACAGGGAGGGAAGAGACCCAGTACTTC. Encoded protein: CASSRTTGREETQYF.

This clone has only a few counts. The chain links TRBV9 to TRBJ2-1; D ambiguous. CDR3 size: 14 residues. V was trimmed by 0 bases and J by 7 bases, leaving 11 bases between them. The germline V gene encodes CDR1 SGDLS and CDR2 YYNGEE. The CDR3 DNA reads as TGTGCCAGCAGCGTAGGCAGAAATGGAAATGAGCAGTTCTTC. Amino acid sequence: CASSVGRNGNEQFF.

The chain links TRBV9 to TRBJ2-2; 9 bases fit TRBD2. J was trimmed by 2 bases and V by 3 bases; bases with no gene match: 8. The CDR3 has 17 amino acids. The germline gives CDR1 SGDLS, CDR2 YYNGEE. The CDR3, as DNA: TGTGCCAGCAGCGAAACCCCCCTAGCGGGAAACACCGGGGAGCTGTTTTTT. It specifies CASSETPLAGNTGELFF.